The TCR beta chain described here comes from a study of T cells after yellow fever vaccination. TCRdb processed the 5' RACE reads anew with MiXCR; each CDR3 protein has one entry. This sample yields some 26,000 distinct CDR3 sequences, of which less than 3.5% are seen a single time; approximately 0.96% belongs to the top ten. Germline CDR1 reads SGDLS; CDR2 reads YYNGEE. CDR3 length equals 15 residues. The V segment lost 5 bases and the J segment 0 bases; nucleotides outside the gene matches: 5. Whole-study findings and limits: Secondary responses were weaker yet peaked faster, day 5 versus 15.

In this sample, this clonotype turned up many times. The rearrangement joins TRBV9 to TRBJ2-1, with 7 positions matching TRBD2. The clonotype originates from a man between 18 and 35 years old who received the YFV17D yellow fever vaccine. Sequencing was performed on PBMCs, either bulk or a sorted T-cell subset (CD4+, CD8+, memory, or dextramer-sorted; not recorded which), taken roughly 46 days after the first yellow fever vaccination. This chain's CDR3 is CASSPRGDSYNEQFF. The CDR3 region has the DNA TGTGCCAGCAGTCCTCGGGGGGACTCCTACAATGAGCAGTTCTTC. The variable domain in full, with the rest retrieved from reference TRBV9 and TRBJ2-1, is DSGVTQTPKHLITATGQRVTLRCSPRSGDLSVYWYQQSLDQGLQFLIQYYNGEERAKGNILERFSAQQFPDLHSELNLSSLELGDSALYFCASSPRGDSYNEQFFGPGTRLTVL.